This T cell receptor beta chain was identified in a study of T cell responses to AZD1222 COVID-19 vaccine. Some clones are missing from TCRdb's copy, which holds only in-frame ones; the method was immunoSEQ multiplex PCR. This sample carries some 150,000 clones, with 2% to 2.5% going to the ten biggest clones. To note about this clone: Its specificity is not known.

The study's findings and limits: Repertoire collection took place solely once the T cell response had peaked.

The TCR comes from an adult in good health. The sequencing sample was made of peripheral blood.

CDR3 region: CATQEGVYEQYF. CDR3 sequence (DNA): TGTGCCACCCAGGAGGGAGTGTACGAGCAGTACTTC. The chain has TRBV25-1 and TRBJ2-7, with D possibly TRBD2 on 6 matching bases. V gave up 10 bases and J gave up 4 bases, with 14 bases separating them. The CDR3 has 12 residues. Per germline, CDR1 MGHDK and CDR2 SYGVNS.